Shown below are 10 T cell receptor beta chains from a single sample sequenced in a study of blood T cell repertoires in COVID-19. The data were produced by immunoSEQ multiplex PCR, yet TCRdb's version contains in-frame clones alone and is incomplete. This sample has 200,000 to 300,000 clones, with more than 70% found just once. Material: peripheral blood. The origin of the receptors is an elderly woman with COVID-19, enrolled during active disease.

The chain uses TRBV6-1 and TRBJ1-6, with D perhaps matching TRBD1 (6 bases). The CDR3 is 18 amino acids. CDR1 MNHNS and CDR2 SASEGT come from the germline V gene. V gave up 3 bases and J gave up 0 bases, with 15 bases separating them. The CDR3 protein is CASSEQGPYSSYNSPLHF. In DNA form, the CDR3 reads TGTGCCAGCAGTGAGCAGGGGCCATATAGCTCCTATAATTCACCCCTCCACTTT.

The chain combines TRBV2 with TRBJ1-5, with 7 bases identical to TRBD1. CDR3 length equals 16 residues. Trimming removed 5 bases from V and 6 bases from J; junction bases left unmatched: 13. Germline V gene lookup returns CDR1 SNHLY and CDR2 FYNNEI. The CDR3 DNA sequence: TGTGCCAGCAGTCCCCGGGGAATCAGGGGGATTCAGCCCCAGCATTTT. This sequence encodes CASSPRGIRGIQPQHF. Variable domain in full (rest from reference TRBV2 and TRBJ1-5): EPEVTQTPSHQVTQMGQEVILRCVPISNHLYFYWYRQILGQKVEFLVSFYNNEISEKSEIFDDQFSVERPDGSNFTLKIRSTKLEDSAMYFCASSPRGIRGIQPQHFGDGTRLSIL.

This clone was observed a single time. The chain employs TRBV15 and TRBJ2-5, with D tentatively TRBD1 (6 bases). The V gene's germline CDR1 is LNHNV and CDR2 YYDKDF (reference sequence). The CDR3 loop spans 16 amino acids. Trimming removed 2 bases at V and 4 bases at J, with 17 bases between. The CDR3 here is CATSRTSQGRGETQYF. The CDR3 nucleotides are TGTGCCACCAGCAGAACGTCACAGGGTAGGGGAGAGACCCAGTACTTC.

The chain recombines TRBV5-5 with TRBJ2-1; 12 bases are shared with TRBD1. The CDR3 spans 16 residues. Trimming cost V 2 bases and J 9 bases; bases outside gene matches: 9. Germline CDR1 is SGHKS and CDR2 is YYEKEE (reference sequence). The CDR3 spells CASSLLGTGGSVEQFF. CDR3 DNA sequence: TGTGCCAGCAGCTTATTAGGGACAGGGGGCTCGGTTGAGCAGTTCTTC.

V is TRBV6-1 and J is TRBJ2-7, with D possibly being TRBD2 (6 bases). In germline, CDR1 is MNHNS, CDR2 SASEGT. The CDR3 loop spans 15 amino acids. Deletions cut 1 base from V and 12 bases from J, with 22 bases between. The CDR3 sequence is CASSEGSLGSGLGYV. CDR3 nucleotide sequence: TGTGCCAGCAGTGAAGGGAGCCTAGGGTCGGGACTGGGGTACGTC.

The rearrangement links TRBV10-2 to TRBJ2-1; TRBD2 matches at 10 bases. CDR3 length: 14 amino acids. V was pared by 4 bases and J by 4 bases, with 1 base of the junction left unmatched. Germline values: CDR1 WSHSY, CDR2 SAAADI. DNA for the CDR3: TGCGCCAGCAGTGGGACTAGCGGATACAATGAGCAGTTCTTC. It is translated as CASSGTSGYNEQFF.

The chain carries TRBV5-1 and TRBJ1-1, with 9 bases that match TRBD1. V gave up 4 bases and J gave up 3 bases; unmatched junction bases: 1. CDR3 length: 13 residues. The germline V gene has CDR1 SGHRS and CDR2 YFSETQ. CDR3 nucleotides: TGCGCCAGCAGCAACAGGGGGCACACTGAAGCTTTCTTT. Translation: CASSNRGHTEAFF.

CDR3 protein: CASSLDRNSYEQYF. The CDR3 coding sequence is TGCGCCAGCAGCCTTGACAGAAACTCCTACGAGCAGTACTTC. The rearrangement uses TRBV5-1 and TRBJ2-7; weak D call: TRBD1 (5 bases). Trimming stripped 4 bases from V and 0 bases from J, with 11 bases between. Germline CDR1 reads SGHRS; CDR2 reads YFSETQ. The CDR3 covers 14 residues.

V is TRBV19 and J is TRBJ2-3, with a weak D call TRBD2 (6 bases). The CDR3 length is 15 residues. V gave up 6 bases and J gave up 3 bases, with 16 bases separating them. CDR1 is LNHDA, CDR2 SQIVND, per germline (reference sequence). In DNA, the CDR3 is TGTGCCAGTAGCGGCAGACGGGGGAATACAGATACGCAGTATTTT. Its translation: CASSGRRGNTDTQYF.

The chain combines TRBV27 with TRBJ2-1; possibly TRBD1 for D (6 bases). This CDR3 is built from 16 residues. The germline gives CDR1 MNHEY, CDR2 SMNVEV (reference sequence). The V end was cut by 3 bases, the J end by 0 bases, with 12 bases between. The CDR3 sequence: CASSFPGQSSYNEQFF. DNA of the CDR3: TGTGCCAGCAGTTTCCCTGGACAGAGCTCCTACAATGAGCAGTTCTTC.